By share of the sample, the clone carrying this T cell receptor beta chain is medium-sized (0.01 to 0.1%). The target antigen is unknown. The time point: sample taken at primary tumor resection. MiXCR, run by TCRdb on the 5' RACE reads, gives a single entry per CDR3 protein. This repertoire shows 4,500 to 5,500 distinct CDR3 sequences, roughly 9% found once; its top ten account for about a quarter. The record originates from a study of spatial heterogeneity in lung cancer. Study-level findings and limits: Mutation tallies in tumors tracked expanded intratumoral alpha and beta TCR counts.

Here the sequenced sample was lung tumor tissue, taken at surgery. This clonotype was obtained from a female donor with early-stage non-small cell lung cancer.

Written as DNA, the CDR3 is TGTGCCAGCAGTTTTAGGTTTAGCGGGGCACGAGGGGAGTGTGAGCAGTTCTTC. Translating gives CASSFRFSGARGECEQFF. The chain recombines TRBV27 with TRBJ2-1; 8 bases agree with TRBD2. Germline V gene sequence: CDR1 MNHEY, CDR2 SMNVEV (reference sequence). This CDR3 spans 18 amino acids. V gave up 3 bases and J gave up 9 bases; unmatched junction bases: 19.